This T cell receptor beta chain was identified in a study of blood T cells in healthy people across ages. Study results and caveats: Expanded clonotype shifts may have been confounded, as the donors had an unknown CMV status. The study could not conclusively compare naive and antigen-experienced cells, given its unsorted PBMCs.

Through a sample-barcoded 5' primer and a J-beta primer mix, a second PCR was run for about 6 to 12 cycles. The template-switch adaptor, which had 12 random nucleotides, put a tag on each cDNA molecule. Each CDR3 protein is one row after TCRdb ran MiXCR on the 5' RACE reads. The data contain 550,000 to 650,000 distinct CDR3 sequences, about 30% of them seen just once; the ten biggest clones take up 15% to 19%. This clonotype was picked up many times. Its antigen is not known. V lost 0 bases to trimming and J lost 3 bases, with 8 bases between them. Germline CDR1 reads PRHDT; CDR2 reads FYEKMQ (reference sequence). The CDR3 is made up of 14 amino acids. Donors ranged from 6 to 90 years old and were healthy Caucasians in Russia.

The V and J genes are TRBV13 and TRBJ1-1; unclear D gene. Sequenced input: blood. The sequence was obtained from a woman older than 75 in good health. CDR3 protein: CASSLGRGHTEAFF. The CDR3, as DNA: TGTGCCAGCAGCTTAGGACGAGGGCACACTGAAGCTTTCTTT.